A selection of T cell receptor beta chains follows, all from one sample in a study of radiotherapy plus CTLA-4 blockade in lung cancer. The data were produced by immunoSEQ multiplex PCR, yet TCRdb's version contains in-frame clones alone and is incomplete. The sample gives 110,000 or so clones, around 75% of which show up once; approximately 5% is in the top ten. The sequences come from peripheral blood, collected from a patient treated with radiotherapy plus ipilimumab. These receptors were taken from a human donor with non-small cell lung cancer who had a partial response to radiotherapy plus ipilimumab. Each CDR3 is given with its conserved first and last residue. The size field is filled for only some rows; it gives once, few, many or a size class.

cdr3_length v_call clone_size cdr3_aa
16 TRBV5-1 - CASSLGGREVNQPQHF
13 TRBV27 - CASSPQGGGEQFF
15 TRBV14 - CASSRGWSRTDTQYF
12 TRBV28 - CASSSYFLEQYF
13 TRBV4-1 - CASSQDQGYGYTF
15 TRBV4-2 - CASSQDLAENYGYTF
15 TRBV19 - CASSIRQGRTDTQYF
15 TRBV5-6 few CASSLRFSGSQPQHF
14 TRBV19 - CASRTTSGRDKQFF
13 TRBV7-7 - CASSRGKTYEQYF
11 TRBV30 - CAWSLRDTQYF
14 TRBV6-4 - CASSSTGDYNEQFF
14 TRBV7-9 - CASRRTGANYGYTF
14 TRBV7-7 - CASSPSGTVNEQFF
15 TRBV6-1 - CASRVEGAVGSEAFF
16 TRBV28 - CASSLLSSGMDNEQFF
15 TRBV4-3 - CASSPTSGSYNEQFF
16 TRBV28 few CASRTMDRGLGTEAFF
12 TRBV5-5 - CASRLQGQPQHF
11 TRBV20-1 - CSAMFAYEQYF
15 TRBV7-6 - CASSLRPSGAGELFF
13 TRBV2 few CASKGQGAHEQYF
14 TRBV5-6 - CASSPLSGTNEQYF
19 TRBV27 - CASSLSRGLAGEGPRELFF
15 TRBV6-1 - CASGRTGVDTGELFF
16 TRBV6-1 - CASSELAGGPLETQYF
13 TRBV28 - CATLPKMNSPLHF
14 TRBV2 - CASSGTGFNYGYTF
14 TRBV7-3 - CASSQGLAADTQYF
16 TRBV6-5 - CASSYSRTLGPYEQYF
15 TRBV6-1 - CASSSRQGPGETQYF
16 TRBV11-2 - CASSGRPGVDTGELFF
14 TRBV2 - CASRSRDRGSPLHF
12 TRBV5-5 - CASSFLTGELFF
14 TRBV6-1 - CASITGGANTEAFF
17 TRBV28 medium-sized CASSLGGGRKESYEQYF
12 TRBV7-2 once CASRGRGHEAFF
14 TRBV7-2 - CASSPDRGRRGYTF
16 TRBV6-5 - CASSYKAGGGTGELFF
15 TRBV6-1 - CASLPSGRDYQPQHF
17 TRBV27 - CASRPPVPNTLDNEQFF
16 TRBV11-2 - CASSLATGLGGETQYF
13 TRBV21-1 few CAPGGKTSNEQFF
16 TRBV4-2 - CASSQEGLAGSNEQFF